The text below deals with one T cell receptor (beta chain). No cognate antigen has been identified for it. No per-base quality is available; no much larger clone lies one base away. The data belong to a study of shared clonotypes between healthy human individuals (TCRdb year 2020). The study in broad terms: The cohort comprised a couple of women and a few men aged 18 to 49 years. Different laboratories and diverse techniques were used to prepare libraries and sequence TCR repertoires, to increase sequencing depth and limit assay-specific biases. Each donor's leukapheresis produced roughly between roughly 0.85 and 10 billion PBMCs. For each donor, three plates each were used for CD4 naive and CD4 memory, two plates were used for CD8 naive, and one plate was used for CD8 memory. The study deeply sequenced blood TCR repertoires of about 5 healthy adults to estimate repertoire size and the extent of clonotype sharing between individuals.

Paper-wide results and their limitations: Rarefaction of sorted-subset datasets indicated incomplete sequencing despite the large sequencing depth. Pairwise subsampling led to the expectation that sequencing depth would affect the degree of clonotype sharing among donors. Sampling was restricted to blood, and TCR repertoires in tissues likely differ from the TCR repertoires found in blood. Naive subsets generally had larger estimated clonotype richness than memory subsets. Because the study included a small number of donors, the genetic and exposure-history diversity represented was limited. Sharing across a few donors was observed for around 5% of naive CD4, less than 4% of naive CD8, 2.3% of memory CD4, and roughly 0.4% of memory CD8 clonotypes. Compared with non-shared clonotypes, the clonotypes found in all four sorted-subset donors had higher generation probabilities.

The CDR3 covers 18 residues, taking in both the cysteine and the phenylalanine. The kept DNA is CDR3 alone, 54 bases in frame from the first base. TCR CDR3 regions were amplified from genomic DNA by multiplex PCR using the deep immunoSEQ assay. Extracted genomic DNA from each cell subset was spread evenly across all wells of several immunoSEQ 96-well plates, with each plate serving as a replicate. Each replicate PCR for sorted subsets received around 0.2 ug genomic DNA, equal to around 32,000 T cell genomes. The purified libraries were quantified using a Qubit 3.0 fluorometer, sized with a Bioanalyzer 2100, and then quantified again using the KAPA Library Quantification kit. A separate single-read 150-cycle Illumina NextSeq 550 flow cell was used to sequence each immunoSEQ 96-well plate. Concerning the study's data processing: Because the immunoSEQ output held only junctional sequences and lacked quality scores, the filtering could not match the filtering applied to full-length reads. To assign V/J genes and CDR3, sequences were annotated against IMGT germline references using PyIR, a Python wrapper for IgBLAST v1.9. Reads were filtered out if the reads had weak V/J assignments (E-value above 1e-6), no CDR3, stop codons, out-of-frame junctions, or ambiguous translated residues. A V3J clonotype was defined by an identical inferred V gene, J gene, and CDR3 amino acid sequence. Percentage overlap between repertoires was calculated by dividing the number of shared unique clonotypes by the size of the smaller repertoire. Three approaches were used to assess repertoire richness: RTK rarefaction, the Chao1 estimator, and Recon v2.1 estimates of unobserved clonotypes. Generation probabilities for all TCRbeta clonotypes obtained by the gDNA method from a few donors were computed using OLGA. In its TCRdb copy, this immuneACCESS table keeps in-frame sequences only and misses some clones. Where compared with another copy, unresolved V genes explain less than half of these, and the others have no known cause. V, J and clone size are taken as reported in that table, and D and trimming were inferred from the DNA itself. Present in this sample are around 2.1 million clones, just over 90% of which were seen just once. 1.5% to 2% of the sample goes to the ten largest clones.

CD8 naive samples consisted of CD45RO-negative cells that were positively selected for CCR7, yielding a CD45RA+CCR7+ population without TemRA cells. The donors were healthy, HIV-negative adults with no recently reported acute infections or vaccinations. Every donor was a Caucasian adult living in Nashville, Tennessee, USA. After blood collection by leukapheresis, PBMCs were isolated using Ficoll-Histopaque density gradient centrifugation and then cryopreserved in the vapor phase of liquid nitrogen. Purity and quantity of every magnetically sorted T cell population were checked by analytical flow cytometry. Genomic DNA was isolated from each sorted fraction and quantified by UV absorbance on a Nanodrop 2000c.

Source material: naive CD8+ T cells from PBMCs. The meaning of the sample's cell subset or site label: CD45RA+CCR7+. This chain is built from TRBV12-2 and TRBJ2-1. TRBV12-2 is recorded as a pseudogene. The sequence came from a man aged 18 to 30 in good health. Some clones in this sample may be carry-over from other donors' samples. The CDR3 reads as follows: CASRHPVRAPWVYNEQFF. The DNA is TGTGCAAGTCGCCACCCGGTAAGAGCCCCATGGGTCTACAATGAGCAGTTCTTC.